This TCR beta chain was sequenced for a study of a mutant IDH1 vaccine in newly diagnosed glioma. Overall study context: Vaccines were begun 4-6 weeks after radiotherapy alone, or with temozolomide cycles.

Generated by immunoSEQ multiplex PCR, the TCRdb table keeps only in-frame clones and is missing some. This table has just over 65,000 clones, almost 85% appearing once. Time point meaning: week 35, safety follow-up. A 20-mer mutant IDH1 peptide at 300 ug was injected subcutaneously with topical imiquimod. This clone was observed a few times. Its antigen remains unknown. This specimen consisted of PBMCs, obtained from a glioma patient whose treatment included an IDH1 peptide vaccine. The receptor's source is a young man with glioma.

This CDR3 reads CASSSGKQPQHF. CDR3 DNA sequence: TGTGCCAGCAGTTCGGGAAAACAGCCCCAGCATTTT. The chain carries TRBV28 and TRBJ1-5; D is unclear. Germline values: CDR1 MDHEN, CDR2 SYDVKM. CDR3 length: 12 amino acids. V was pared by 4 bases and J by 7 bases, with 8 bases between.